This T cell receptor (beta chain) was sequenced during a study of cytomegalovirus exposure and HLA in healthy donors. As for the study in general: There were more than 350 genotyped donors. Of these, roughly 80% fell in the genetic ancestry cluster associated with self-reported Caucasian donors.

This clone was picked up one time. Its antigen is not identified. Healthy donors of bone marrow made up the group. Nominally healthy donors provided the samples, though records likely missed some immune exposures. Points from the study as a whole: It has been reported that TCR beta sequences accurately predicted the HLA-A and HLA-B alleles of most subjects.

The PCR employed 60 Vbeta primers together with 13 Jbeta primers. TCRdb keeps only in-frame clones here, not all; method: immunoSEQ multiplex PCR. The table lists 80,000 to 130,000 clones, 75% to 85% of them singletons. The source of this sequence is a female donor in good health and CMV-seropositive. The source material was PBMCs.

Here the CDR3 DNA reads TGTGCCAGCAGCTTAGGCGTGGGGGCTCGAGATACGCAGTATTTT. Encoded protein: CASSLGVGARDTQYF. This sequence joins TRBV7-2 and TRBJ2-3, with D possibly TRBD1 on 6 matching bases. The CDR3 loop spans 15 amino acids. CDR1 is SGHTA, CDR2 FQGNSA, per germline. V was pared by 1 base and J by 5 bases, with 13 bases between.